This T cell receptor beta chain comes out of a study of T cell responses to AZD1222 COVID-19 vaccine (dated by TCRdb to about 2021). With regard to the full study: A total of 233 trial participants underwent TCR sequencing, of whom around 200 received two doses of AZD1222 and about 25 received two doses of the MenACWY control vaccine. Trial participants were enrolled into age subgroups of 18-55, 56-69 and 70-plus years, which contained approximately 150, 28 and 58 TCR-sequenced participants, respectively.

General findings and caveats noted by the study authors: In the small 56-69-year group, the increase in depth fell short of significance, most likely because of low power. Vaccine-associated CD4 TCRs spanned the whole spike protein, with dominant responses in regions 160-218 and 743-854. Because no day 14 peak-response samples were available, the repertoires could be characterized only after the peak T cell response. Most participants were white British and females outnumbered males, and the authors suggested that clonal diversity may have been underestimated. Conclusions about previously exposed vaccinees are limited, since just five to seven AZD1222 recipients were seropositive for SARS-CoV-2 at baseline. Reportedly, close to half of the unique spike-specific TCRs recognized epitopes lying outside the regions that are mutated in the B.1.351 and B.1.1.7 variants. Spike-specific TCR breadth and depth rose significantly after two AZD1222 doses compared with day 0 and with MenACWY recipients.

Reading the label with the study, this specimen's time point is: about 28 days (+/-7) after the second vaccine dose. AZD1222 recipients given second doses at about 4 weeks or at about 12 weeks were pooled, since spike-specific TCR depth and breadth were not found to differ between the two schedules. The vaccinee samples were drawn from two UK trials, COV001 and COV002, one of which was a single-blind randomized controlled phase 2/3 trial testing AZD1222 (ChAdOx1 nCoV-19) in healthy adults. For TCRbeta chain sequencing, PBMC samples from trial participants were taken at day 0 and at day 28 after the second dose. Its CDR3 holds 19 amino acids, cysteine through phenylalanine. Only CDR3 DNA remains: 57 bases, in frame from the first base. Unmatched junction bases come to 16, with V trimmed by 5 bases and J by 0 bases. CDR1 and CDR2 are read off the germline V gene (reference sequence) as LNHNV and YYDKDF.

The CDR3 regions of human TCRbeta chains were analyzed by immunosequencing. In the source study's methods: TCRs in the repertoires were matched against a reference library of SARS-CoV-2-specific TCRs that had been generated with the MIRA antigen-specificity platform. Breadth was defined as the fraction of unique TCRs that were SARS-CoV-2-associated, and depth was defined as the fraction of total T cells that were SARS-CoV-2-associated. Using the MIRA data, each spike-specific TCR was mapped to the spike region that the TCR reacts to and placed in a CD4 or CD8 class. Log10-transformed breadth and depth values were compared by one-way ANOVA with Sidak's multiple comparisons tests. TCRdb mirrors the immuneACCESS table, restricted to in-frame sequences. Some clones are absent from its copies; in checked studies, under half trace to an unresolved V gene, and the reason for the others is unknown. For V, J and clone size, that table is used; D and trimming come from the DNA. Here the sample has 80,000 or so clones; 75% to 95% occur a single time. Of the sample, 2.5% to 4% is held by the ten largest clones.

A word on this clone: Its antigen is currently not known. Base qualities are not at hand, and no much larger clone is one base apart.

The input for sequencing was peripheral blood, taken 28 days after the second AZD1222 dose. The rearrangement combines TRBV15 with TRBJ1-5, with 7 bases matching TRBD1. This clonotype was sampled from an adult who received the AZD1222 COVID-19 vaccine. The sequenced DNA is TGTGCCACCAGCCCACCGGACAGGAACAGCCTTCATAGCAATCAGCCCCAGCATTTT. This yields the protein CATSPPDRNSLHSNQPQHF.